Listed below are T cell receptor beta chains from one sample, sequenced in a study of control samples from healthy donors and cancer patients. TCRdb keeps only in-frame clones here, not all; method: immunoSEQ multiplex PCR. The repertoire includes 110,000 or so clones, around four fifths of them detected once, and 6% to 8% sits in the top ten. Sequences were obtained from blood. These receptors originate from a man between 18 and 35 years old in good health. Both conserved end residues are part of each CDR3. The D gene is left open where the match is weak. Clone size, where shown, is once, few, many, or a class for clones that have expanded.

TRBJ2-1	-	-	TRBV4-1	TGCGCCAGCAGCCAAGTGGACAGCATAGCGGATGAGCAGTTCTTC	CASSQVDSIADEQFF
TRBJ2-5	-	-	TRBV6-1	TGTGCCAGCAGTGAAGGGACAAAAGAGACCCAGTACTTC	CASSEGTKETQYF
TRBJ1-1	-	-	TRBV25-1	TGTGCCAGCTCCGCGGGGACGAACACTGAAGCTTTCTTT	CASSAGTNTEAFF
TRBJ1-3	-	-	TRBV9	TGTGCCAGCAGCGTAGACGGGTTCTCTGGAAACACCATATATTTT	CASSVDGFSGNTIYF
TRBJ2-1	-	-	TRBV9	TGTGCCAGCAGCGTACGGTCTGCCAATGAGCAGTTCTTC	CASSVRSANEQFF
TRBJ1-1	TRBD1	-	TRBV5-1	TGCGCCAGCAGCTTTGGGGACAGGGGGAACACTGAAGCTTTCTTT	CASSFGDRGNTEAFF
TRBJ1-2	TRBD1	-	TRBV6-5	TGTGCCAGCAGTCCACTCGGGACAGGGGGTGACTACACCTTC	CASSPLGTGGDYTF
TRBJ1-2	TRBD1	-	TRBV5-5	TGTGCCAGCAGCTTTCCGGGACAGGGGGACTATGGCTACACCTTC	CASSFPGQGDYGYTF
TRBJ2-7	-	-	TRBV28	TGTGCCAGCAGTTCCATCCCAGGGGGGAGCTCCTACGAGCAGTACTTC	CASSSIPGGSSYEQYF
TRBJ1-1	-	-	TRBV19	TGTGCCAGTAGTATAGAGTCCTGGGGAGGGACTGAAGCTTTCTTT	CASSIESWGGTEAFF
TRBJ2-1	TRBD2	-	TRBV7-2	TGTGCCAGCAGCTCCGAGGCAGCGGGGTCTGGATTGGGTGAGCAGTTCTTC	CASSSEAAGSGLGEQFF
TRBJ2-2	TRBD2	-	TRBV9	TGTGCCAGCAGGACTAGCGGGAACACCGGGGAGCTGTTTTTT	CASRTSGNTGELFF
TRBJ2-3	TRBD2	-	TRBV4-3	TGCGCCAGCAGCCAAGATACTAGCGGGGGGTACACAGATACGCAGTATTTT	CASSQDTSGGYTDTQYF
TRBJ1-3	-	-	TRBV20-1	TGCAGTGCTAGTGTCGGTTCTGGAAACACCATATATTTT	CSASVGSGNTIYF
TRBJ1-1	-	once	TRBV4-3	TGCGCCAGCAGCCGGACTCGGGGTTGGGATAACACTGAAGCTTTCTTT	CASSRTRGWDNTEAFF
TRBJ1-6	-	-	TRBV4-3	TGCGCCAGCAGCCAGGCCCCCCACAGGGCTAATTCACCCCTCCACTTT	CASSQAPHRANSPLHF
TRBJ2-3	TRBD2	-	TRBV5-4	TGTGCCAGCAGCTTGGATCGGGGGAGGGTCACAGATACGCAGTATTTT	CASSLDRGRVTDTQYF
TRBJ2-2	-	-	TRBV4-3	TGCGCCAGCAGCCAAGGTGGGGCAGCAAACACCGGGGAGCTGTTTTTT	CASSQGGAANTGELFF
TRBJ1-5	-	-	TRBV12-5	TGTGCTAGTGGTTTGGTCCAGAACAATCAGCCCCAGCATTTT	CASGLVQNNQPQHF
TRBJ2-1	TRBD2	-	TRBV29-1	TGCAGCGTCGCTGCGGGACTATCGGGTGAGCAGTTCTTC	CSVAAGLSGEQFF
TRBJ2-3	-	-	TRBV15	TGTGCCACCAGCAGCTTTAGCGGCCCAGATACGCAGTATTTT	CATSSFSGPDTQYF
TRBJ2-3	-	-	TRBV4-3	TGCGCCAGCAGCCAACGTTGGCCGTCGGCAGATACGCAGTATTTT	CASSQRWPSADTQYF
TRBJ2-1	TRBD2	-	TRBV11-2	TGTGCCAGCAGACGACTAGCGGGGGGCAAGAACAATGAGCAGTTCTTC	CASRRLAGGKNNEQFF
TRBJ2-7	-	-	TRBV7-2	TGTGCCAGCAGCTTGCGCCGGGACCGCACCTCCTACGAGCAGTACTTC	CASSLRRDRTSYEQYF
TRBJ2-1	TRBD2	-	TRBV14	TGTGCCAGCAGCCAAGATCCTCAGACTAGCGGTAGACTGTACAATGAGCAGTTCTTC	CASSQDPQTSGRLYNEQFF
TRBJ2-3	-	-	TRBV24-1	TGTGCCACCAGTGAAACAGGGACAGATACGCAGTATTTT	CATSETGTDTQYF
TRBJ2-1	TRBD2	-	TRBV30	TGTGCCTGGGAGGGCGGGGGGACTAGCGGGGCTAATGAGCAGTTCTTC	CAWEGGGTSGANEQFF
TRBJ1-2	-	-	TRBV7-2	TGTGCCAGCAGCTCCGTGGGGCAGCACTATGGCTACACCTTC	CASSSVGQHYGYTF
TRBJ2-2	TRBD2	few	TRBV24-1	TGTGCCACCAGTGGCGGGGGGGCGACCGGGGAGCTGTTTTTT	CATSGGGATGELFF
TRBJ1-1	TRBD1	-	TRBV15	TGTGCCACCGGACTTGGGGGACAGCCGAACACTGAAGCTTTCTTT	CATGLGGQPNTEAFF
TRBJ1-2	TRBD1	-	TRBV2	TGTGCCACCTCAGAGGGGGCGAACTATGGCTACACCTTC	CATSEGANYGYTF